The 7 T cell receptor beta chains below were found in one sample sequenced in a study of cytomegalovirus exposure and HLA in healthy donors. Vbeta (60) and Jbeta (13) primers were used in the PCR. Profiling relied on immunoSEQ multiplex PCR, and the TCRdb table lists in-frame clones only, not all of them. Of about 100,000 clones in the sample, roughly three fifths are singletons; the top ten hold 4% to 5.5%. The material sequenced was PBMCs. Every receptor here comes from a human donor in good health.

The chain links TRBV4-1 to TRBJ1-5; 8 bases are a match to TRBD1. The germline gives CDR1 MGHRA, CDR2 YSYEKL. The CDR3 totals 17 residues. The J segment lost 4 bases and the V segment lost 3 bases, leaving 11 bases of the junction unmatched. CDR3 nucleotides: TGCGCCAGCAGCCATCCCTCAGGGGGCTTAGGAAATCAGCCCCAGCATTTT. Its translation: CASSHPSGGLGNQPQHF.

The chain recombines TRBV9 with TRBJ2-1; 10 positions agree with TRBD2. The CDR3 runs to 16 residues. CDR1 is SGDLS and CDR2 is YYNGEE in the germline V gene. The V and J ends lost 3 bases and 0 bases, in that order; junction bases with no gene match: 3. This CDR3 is CASSARTSGSYNEQFF. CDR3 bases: TGTGCCAGCAGCGCGAGGACTAGCGGCTCCTACAATGAGCAGTTCTTC.

The CDR3 DNA reads TGCAGTGGGAGCCGGAACACTGAAGCTTTCTTT. Translated, it gives CSGSRNTEAFF. The V gene is TRBV20-1, the J gene TRBJ1-1; no firm D call. The V end was cut by 7 bases, the J end by 1 base, with 7 bases between. The CDR3 totals 11 residues. Germline V gene lookup returns CDR1 DFQATT and CDR2 SNEGSKA (reference sequence).

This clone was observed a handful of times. This CDR3 reads CASSLAGANYEQYF. Written as DNA, the CDR3 is TGTGCCAGCAGTTTAGCGGGAGCTAACTACGAGCAGTACTTC. V and J are TRBV28 and TRBJ2-7, with 7 bases lining up with TRBD2. There are 14 residues in the CDR3. V lost 2 bases to trimming and J lost 3 bases; unmatched junction nucleotides: 4. Germline CDR1 reads MDHEN; CDR2 reads SYDVKM.

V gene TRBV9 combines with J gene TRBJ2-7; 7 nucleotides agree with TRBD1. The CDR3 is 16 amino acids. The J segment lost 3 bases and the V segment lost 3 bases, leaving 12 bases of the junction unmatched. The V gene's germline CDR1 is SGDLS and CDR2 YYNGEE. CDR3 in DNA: TGTGCCAGCAGCGCCCCCTCCGGGACAGCGATCTACGAGCAGTACTTC. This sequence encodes CASSAPSGTAIYEQYF. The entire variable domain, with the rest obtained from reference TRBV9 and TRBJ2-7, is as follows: DSGVTQTPKHLITATGQRVTLRCSPRSGDLSVYWYQQSLDQGLQFLIQYYNGEERAKGNILERFSAQQFPDLHSELNLSSLELGDSALYFCASSAPSGTAIYEQYFGPGTRLTVT.

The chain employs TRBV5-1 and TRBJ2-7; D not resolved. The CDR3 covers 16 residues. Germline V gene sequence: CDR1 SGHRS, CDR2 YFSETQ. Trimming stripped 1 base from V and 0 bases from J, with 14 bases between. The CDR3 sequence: CASSLSWAESSYEQYF. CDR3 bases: TGCGCCAGCAGCTTGAGTTGGGCAGAGAGCTCCTACGAGCAGTACTTC.

CDR3 sequence (DNA): TGTGCCAGCAGCTTGGGGGCGGGCGGGAGTGGGGACACCGGGGAGCTGTTTTTT. This codes for CASSLGAGGSGDTGELFF. The chain carries TRBV5-4 and TRBJ2-2; 7 nucleotides line up with TRBD2. Germline V gives CDR1 SGHNT, CDR2 YYREEE (reference sequence). This CDR3 is 18 amino acids long. The junction had 11 bases not matched to a gene; V was cut back by 0 bases and J by 3 bases.